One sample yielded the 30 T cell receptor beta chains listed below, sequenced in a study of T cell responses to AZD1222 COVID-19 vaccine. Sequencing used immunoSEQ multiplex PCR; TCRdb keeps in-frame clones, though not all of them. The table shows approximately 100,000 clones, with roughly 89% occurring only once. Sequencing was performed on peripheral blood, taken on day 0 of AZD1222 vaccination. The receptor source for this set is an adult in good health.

CDR3 DNA sequence: TGTGCCAGCAGTTCCGAGGGCAGGGGTGGTGGCTACACCTTC. This translates into CASSSEGRGGGYTF. This sequence joins TRBV28 and TRBJ1-2; possible D gene TRBD1, 6 bases. This CDR3 has 14 amino acids. Trimming stripped 4 bases from V and 7 bases from J, with 16 bases between. The V gene's germline CDR1 is MDHEN and CDR2 SYDVKM.

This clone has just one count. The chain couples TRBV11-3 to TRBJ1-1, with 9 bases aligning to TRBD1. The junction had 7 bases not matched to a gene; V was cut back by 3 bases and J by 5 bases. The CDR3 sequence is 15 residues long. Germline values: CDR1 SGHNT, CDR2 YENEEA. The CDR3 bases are TGTGCCAGCAGCTTTACAGGGGGCCTGGGGACTGAAGCTTTCTTT. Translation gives CASSFTGGLGTEAFF. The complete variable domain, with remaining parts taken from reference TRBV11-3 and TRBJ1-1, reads EAGVVQSPRYKIIEKKQPVAFWCNPISGHNTLYWYLQNLGQGPELLIRYENEEAVDDSQLPKDRFSAERLKGVDSTLKIQPAELGDSAVYLCASSFTGGLGTEAFFGQGTRLTVV.

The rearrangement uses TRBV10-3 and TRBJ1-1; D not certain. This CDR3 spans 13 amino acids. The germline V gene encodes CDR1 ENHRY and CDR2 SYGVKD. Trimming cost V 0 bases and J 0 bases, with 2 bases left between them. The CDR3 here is CAISESMNTEAFF. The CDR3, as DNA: TGTGCCATCAGTGAGTCGATGAACACTGAAGCTTTCTTT.

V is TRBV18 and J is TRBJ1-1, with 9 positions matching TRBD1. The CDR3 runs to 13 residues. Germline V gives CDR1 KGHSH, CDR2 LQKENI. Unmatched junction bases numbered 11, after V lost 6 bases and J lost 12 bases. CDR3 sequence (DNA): TGTGCCAGCTCGCCCACCGCCGGGACAGGGACTTTCTTT. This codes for CASSPTAGTGTFF.

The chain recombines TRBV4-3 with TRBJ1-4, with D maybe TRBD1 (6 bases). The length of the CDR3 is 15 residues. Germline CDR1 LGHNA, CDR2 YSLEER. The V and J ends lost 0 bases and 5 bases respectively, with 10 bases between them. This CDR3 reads CASSQEGQPNEKLFF. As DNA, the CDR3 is TGCGCCAGCAGCCAAGAAGGACAGCCAAATGAAAAACTGTTTTTT.

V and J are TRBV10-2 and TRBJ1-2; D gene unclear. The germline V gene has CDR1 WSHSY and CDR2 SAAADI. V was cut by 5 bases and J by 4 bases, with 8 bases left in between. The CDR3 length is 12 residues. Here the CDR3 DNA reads TGCGCCAGCAGTAATACAGCCTATGGCTACACCTTC. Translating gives CASSNTAYGYTF.

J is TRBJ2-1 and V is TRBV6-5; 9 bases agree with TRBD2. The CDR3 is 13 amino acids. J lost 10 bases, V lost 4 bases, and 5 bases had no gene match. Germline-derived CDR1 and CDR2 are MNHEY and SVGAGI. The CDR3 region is CASSFRTSAEQFF. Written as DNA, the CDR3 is TGTGCCAGCAGTTTCCGGACTAGCGCCGAGCAGTTCTTC.

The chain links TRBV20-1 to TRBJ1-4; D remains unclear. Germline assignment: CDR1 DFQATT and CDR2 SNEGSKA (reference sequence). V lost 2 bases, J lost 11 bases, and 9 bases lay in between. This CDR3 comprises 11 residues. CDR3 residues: CSARIVSKLFF. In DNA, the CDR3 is TGCAGTGCTAGAATTGTCAGCAAACTGTTTTTT.

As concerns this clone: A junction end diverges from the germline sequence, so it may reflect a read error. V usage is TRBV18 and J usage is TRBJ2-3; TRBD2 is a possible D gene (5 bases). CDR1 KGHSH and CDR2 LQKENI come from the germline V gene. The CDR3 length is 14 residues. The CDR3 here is CASSQDASRDTQYF. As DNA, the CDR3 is TGTGCCAGCTCCCAGGATGCTAGCAGAGATACGCAGTATTTT.

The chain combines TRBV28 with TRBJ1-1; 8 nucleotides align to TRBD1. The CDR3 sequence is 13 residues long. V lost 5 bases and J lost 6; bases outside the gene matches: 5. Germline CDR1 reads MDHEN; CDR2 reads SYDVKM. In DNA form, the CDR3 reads TGTGCCAGCAGTCGGACAGGGCTGGCTGAAGCTTTCTTT. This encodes CASSRTGLAEAFF.

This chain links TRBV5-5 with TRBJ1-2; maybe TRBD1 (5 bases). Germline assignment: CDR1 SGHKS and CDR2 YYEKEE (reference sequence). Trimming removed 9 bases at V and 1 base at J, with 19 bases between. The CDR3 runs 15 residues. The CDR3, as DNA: TGTGCCACAACCAGGGCGACCCTGAATAACTATGGCTACACCTTC. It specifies CATTRATLNNYGYTF.

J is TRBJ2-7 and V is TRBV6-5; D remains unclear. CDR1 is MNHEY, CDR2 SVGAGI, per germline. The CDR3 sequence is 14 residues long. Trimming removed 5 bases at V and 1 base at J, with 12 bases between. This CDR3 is CASSQNTISYEQYF. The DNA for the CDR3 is TGTGCCAGCAGTCAAAACACCATATCCTACGAGCAGTACTTC.

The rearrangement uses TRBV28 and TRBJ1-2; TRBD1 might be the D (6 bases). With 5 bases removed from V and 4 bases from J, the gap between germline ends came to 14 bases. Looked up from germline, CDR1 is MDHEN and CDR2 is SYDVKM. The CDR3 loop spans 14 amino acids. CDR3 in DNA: TGTGCCAGCAGTCCAGGGGAGCGAGGCTATGGCTACACCTTC. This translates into CASSPGERGYGYTF.

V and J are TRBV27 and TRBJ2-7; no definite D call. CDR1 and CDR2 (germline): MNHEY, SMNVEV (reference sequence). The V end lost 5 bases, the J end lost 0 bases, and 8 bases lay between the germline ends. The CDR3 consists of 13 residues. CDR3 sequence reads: CASSAPPSYEQYF. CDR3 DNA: TGTGCCAGCAGTGCCCCCCCCTCCTACGAGCAGTACTTC.

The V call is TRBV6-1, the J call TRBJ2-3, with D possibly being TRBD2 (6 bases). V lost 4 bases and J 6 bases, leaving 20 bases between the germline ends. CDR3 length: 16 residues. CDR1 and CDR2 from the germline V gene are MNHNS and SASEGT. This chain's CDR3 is CASSGRGRGTPDTQYF. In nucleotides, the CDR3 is TGTGCCAGCAGTGGCCGGGGACGGGGGACGCCTGATACGCAGTATTTT.

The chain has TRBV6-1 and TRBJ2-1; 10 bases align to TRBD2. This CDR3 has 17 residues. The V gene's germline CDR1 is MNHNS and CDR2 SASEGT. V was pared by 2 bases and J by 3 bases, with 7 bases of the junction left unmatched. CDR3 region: CASSELAGAGSYNEQFF. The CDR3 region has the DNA TGTGCCAGCAGTGAACTAGCGGGGGCCGGTAGCTACAATGAGCAGTTCTTC.

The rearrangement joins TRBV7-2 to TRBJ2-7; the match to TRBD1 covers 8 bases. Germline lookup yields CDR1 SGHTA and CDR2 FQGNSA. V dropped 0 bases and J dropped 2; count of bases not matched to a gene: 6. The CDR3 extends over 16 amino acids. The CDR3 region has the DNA TGTGCCAGCAGCTTAGCGCAGGGGACAGGAGCCTACGAGCAGTACTTC. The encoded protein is CASSLAQGTGAYEQYF.

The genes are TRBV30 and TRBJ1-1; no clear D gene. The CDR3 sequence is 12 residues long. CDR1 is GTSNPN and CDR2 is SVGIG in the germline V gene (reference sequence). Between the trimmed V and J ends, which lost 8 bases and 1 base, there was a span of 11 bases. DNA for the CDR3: TGTGCCCCCGGACGGGGGAACACTGAAGCTTTCTTT. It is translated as CAPGRGNTEAFF.

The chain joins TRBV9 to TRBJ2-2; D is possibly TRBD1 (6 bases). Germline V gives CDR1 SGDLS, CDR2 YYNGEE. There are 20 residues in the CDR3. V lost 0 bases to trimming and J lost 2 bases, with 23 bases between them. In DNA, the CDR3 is TGTGCCAGCAGCGTAGACGAGGTGTTAACTTACAGGGACAACACCGGGGAGCTGTTTTTT. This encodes CASSVDEVLTYRDNTGELFF.

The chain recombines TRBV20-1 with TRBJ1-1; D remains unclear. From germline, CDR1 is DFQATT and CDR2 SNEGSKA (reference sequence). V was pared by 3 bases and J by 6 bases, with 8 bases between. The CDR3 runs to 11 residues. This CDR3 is CSARQGAEAFF. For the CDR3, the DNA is TGCAGTGCTAGGCAAGGCGCTGAAGCTTTCTTT.

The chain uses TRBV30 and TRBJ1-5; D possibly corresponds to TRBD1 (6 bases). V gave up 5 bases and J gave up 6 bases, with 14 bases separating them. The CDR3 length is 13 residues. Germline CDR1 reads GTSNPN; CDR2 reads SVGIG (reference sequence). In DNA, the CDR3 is TGTGCCTGGTGTGGGGGGGCCGGTCAGCCCCAGCATTTT. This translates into CAWCGGAGQPQHF. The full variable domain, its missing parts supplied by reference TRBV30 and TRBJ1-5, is SQTIHQWPATLVQPVGSPLSLECTVEGTSNPNLYWYRQAAGRGLQLLFYSVGIGQISSEVPQNLSASRPQDRQFILSSKKLLLSDSGFYLCAWCGGAGQPQHFGDGTRLSIL.

The CDR3 region is CASSYSSRAGGTPWTQYF. The CDR3 coding sequence is TGTGCCAGCAGTTACTCGTCCCGAGCGGGGGGCACCCCGTGGACGCAGTATTTT. The chain couples TRBV6-2 or TRBV6-3 to TRBJ2-3, with TRBD2 matching 9 bases. CDR3 size: 18 residues. The V and J ends lost 0 bases and 9 bases, in that order; junction bases with no gene match: 16. CDR1 and CDR2 from the germline V gene are MNHEY and SVGEGT.

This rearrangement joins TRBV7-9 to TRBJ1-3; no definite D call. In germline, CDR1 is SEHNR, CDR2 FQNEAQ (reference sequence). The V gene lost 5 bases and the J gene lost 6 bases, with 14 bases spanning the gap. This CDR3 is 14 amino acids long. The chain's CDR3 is CASSPRLAINTIYF. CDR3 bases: TGTGCCAGCAGCCCGAGGTTGGCGATAAACACCATATATTTT. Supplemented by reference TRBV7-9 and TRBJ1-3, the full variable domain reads DTGVSQNPRHKITKRGQNVTFRCDPISEHNRLYWYRQTLGQGPEFLTYFQNEAQLEKSRLLSDRFSAERPKGSFSTLEIQRTEQGDSAMYLCASSPRLAINTIYFGEGSWLTVV.

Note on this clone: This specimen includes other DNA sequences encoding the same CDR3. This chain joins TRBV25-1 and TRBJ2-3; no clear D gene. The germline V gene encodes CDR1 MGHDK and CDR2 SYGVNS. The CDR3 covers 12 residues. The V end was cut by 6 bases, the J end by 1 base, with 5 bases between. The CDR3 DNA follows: TGTGCCAGCAGCCGGGGCACAGATACGCAGTATTTT. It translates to CASSRGTDTQYF.

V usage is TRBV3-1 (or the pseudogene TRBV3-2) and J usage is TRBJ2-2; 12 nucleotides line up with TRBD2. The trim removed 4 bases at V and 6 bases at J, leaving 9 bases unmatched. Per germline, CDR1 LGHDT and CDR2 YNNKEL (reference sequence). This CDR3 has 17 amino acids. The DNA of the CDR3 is TGTGCCAGCAGCCCGCTAGCGGGGGGGGCACTCCCCGGGGAGCTGTTTTTT. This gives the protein CASSPLAGGALPGELFF.

The CDR3 nucleotides read TGTGCCAGCAGTTTACTCGCACAGGGGGCCGACGAGCAGTACTTC. Encoded protein: CASSLLAQGADEQYF. The V and J genes are TRBV6-2 or TRBV6-3 and TRBJ2-7; 9 bases fit TRBD1. The CDR3 has 15 amino acids. The germline V gene encodes CDR1 MNHEY and CDR2 SVGEGT. Trimming took 4 bases from V and 5 from J; bases not matched to a gene: 9.

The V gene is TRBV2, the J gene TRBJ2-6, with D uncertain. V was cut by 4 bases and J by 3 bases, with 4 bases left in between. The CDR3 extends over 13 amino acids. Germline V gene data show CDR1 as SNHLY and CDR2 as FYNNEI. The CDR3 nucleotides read TGTGCCAGCAGTGGCGTTGGGGCCAACGTCCTGACTTTC. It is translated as CASSGVGANVLTF.

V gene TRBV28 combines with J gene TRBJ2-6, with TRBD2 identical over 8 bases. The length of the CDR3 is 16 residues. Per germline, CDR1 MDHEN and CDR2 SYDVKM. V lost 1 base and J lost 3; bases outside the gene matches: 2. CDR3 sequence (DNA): TGTGCCAGCAGTTTATCGGGGGGGTATGGGGCCAACGTCCTGACTTTC. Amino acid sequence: CASSLSGGYGANVLTF.

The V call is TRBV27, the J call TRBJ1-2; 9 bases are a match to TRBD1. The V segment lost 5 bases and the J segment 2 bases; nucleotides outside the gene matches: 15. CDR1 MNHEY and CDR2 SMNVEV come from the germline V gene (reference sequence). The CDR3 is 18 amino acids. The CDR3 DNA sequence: TGTGCCAGCAGTCCTCAAGGGACAGGGCCTCCTCTCAACTATGGCTACACCTTC. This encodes CASSPQGTGPPLNYGYTF.

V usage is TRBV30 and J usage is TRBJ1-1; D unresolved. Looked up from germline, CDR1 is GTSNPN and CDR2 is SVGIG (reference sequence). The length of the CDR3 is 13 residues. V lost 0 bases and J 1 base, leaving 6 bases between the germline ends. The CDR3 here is CAWSVGTNTEAFF. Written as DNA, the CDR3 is TGTGCCTGGAGTGTGGGTACGAACACTGAAGCTTTCTTT.